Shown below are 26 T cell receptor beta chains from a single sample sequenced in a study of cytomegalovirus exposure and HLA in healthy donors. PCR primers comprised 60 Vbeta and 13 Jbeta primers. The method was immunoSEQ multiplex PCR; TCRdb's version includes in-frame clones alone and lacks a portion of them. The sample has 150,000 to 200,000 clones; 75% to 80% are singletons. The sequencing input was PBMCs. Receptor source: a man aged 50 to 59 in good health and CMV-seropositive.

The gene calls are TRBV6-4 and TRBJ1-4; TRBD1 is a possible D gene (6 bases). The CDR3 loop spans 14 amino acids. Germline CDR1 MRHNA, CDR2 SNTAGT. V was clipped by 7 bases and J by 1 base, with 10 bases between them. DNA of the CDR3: TGTGCCAGCAATGGACAGATAACTAATGAAAAACTGTTTTTT. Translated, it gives CASNGQITNEKLFF.

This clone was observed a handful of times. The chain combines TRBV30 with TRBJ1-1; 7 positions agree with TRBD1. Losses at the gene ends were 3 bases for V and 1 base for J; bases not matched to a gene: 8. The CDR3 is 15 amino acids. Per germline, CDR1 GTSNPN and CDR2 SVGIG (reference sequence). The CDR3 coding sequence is TGTGCCTGGAGCCGAGGGGGCCAGCGGAACACTGAAGCTTTCTTT. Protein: CAWSRGGQRNTEAFF.

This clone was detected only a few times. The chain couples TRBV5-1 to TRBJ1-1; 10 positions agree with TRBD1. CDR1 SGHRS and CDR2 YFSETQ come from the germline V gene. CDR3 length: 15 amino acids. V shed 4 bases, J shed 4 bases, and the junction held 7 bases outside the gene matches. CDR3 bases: TGCGCCAGCAGCAAGGGACAGGGGAGTTCCACTGAAGCTTTCTTT. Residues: CASSKGQGSSTEAFF.

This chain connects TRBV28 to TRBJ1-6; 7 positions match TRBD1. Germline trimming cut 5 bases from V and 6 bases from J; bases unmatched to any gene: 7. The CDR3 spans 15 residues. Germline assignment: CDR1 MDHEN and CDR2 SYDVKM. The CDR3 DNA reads TGTGCCAGCAGTCGACAGGGTCCTTTTAATTCACCCCTCCACTTT. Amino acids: CASSRQGPFNSPLHF.

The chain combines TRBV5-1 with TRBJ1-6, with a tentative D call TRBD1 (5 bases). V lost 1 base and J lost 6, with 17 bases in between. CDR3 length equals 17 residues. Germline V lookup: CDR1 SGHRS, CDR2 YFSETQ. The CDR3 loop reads CASSLLAQGPGNSPLHF. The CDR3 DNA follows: TGCGCCAGCAGCTTGTTGGCGCAGGGCCCGGGTAATTCACCCCTCCACTTT.

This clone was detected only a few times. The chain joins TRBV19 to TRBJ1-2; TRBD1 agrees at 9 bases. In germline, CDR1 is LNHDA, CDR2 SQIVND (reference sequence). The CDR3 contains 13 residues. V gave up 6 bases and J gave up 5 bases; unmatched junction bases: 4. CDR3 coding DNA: TGTGCCAGTAGGACGGGGACAGGGTATGGCTACACCTTC. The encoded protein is CASRTGTGYGYTF.

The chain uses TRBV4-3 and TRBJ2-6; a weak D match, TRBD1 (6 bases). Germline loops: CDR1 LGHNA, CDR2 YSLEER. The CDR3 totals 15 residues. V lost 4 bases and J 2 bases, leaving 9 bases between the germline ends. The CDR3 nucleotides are TGCGCCAGCAGCCGAACAGGGACTGGGGCCAACGTCCTGACTTTC. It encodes CASSRTGTGANVLTF.

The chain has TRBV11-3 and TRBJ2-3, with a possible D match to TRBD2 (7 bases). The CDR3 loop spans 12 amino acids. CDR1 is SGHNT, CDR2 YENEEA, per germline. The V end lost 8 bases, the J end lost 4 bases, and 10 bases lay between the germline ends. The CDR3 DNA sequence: TGTGCCAGCGGGGGGGGGCCAGATACGCAGTATTTT. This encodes CASGGGPDTQYF.

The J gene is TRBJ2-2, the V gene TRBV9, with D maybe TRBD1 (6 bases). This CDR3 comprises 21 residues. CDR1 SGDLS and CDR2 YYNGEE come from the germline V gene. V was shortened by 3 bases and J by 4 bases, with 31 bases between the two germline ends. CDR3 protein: CASSAGPNLQGFGPVTGELFF. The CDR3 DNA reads TGTGCCAGCAGCGCCGGCCCCAACTTACAGGGATTCGGGCCCGTCACCGGGGAGCTGTTTTTT.

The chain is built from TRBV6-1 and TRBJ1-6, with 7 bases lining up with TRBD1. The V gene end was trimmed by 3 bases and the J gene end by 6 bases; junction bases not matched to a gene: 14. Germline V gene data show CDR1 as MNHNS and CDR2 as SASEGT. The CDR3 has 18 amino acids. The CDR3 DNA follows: TGTGCCAGCAGTGATTATCCAAGGACAGGTTTTACTAATTCACCCCTCCACTTT. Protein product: CASSDYPRTGFTNSPLHF.

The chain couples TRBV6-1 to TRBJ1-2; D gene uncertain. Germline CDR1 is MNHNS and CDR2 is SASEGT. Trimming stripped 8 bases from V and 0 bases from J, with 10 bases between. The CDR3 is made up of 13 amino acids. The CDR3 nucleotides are TGTGCCAGCGGCGGCAGCTCTAACTATGGCTACACCTTC. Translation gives CASGGSSNYGYTF.

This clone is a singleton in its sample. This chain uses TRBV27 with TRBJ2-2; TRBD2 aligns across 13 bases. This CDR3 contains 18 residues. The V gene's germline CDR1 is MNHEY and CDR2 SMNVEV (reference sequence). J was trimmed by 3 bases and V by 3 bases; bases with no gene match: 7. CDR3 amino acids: CASSFLTSGGIHTGELFF. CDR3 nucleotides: TGTGCCAGCAGTTTCCTGACTAGCGGGGGGATCCACACCGGGGAGCTGTTTTTT.

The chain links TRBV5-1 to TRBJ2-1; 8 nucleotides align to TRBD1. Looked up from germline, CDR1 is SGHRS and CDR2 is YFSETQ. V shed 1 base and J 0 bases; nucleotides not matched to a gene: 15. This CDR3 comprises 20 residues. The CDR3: CASSLPRTGFSPRSYNEQFF. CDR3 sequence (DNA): TGCGCCAGCAGCTTGCCCCGGACAGGGTTTTCCCCCCGCTCCTACAATGAGCAGTTCTTC.

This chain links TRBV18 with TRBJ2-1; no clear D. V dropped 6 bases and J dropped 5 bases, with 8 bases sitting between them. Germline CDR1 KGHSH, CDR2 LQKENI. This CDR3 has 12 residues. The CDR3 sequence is CASSLLNNEQFF. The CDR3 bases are TGTGCCAGCTCTCTGTTAAACAATGAGCAGTTCTTC.

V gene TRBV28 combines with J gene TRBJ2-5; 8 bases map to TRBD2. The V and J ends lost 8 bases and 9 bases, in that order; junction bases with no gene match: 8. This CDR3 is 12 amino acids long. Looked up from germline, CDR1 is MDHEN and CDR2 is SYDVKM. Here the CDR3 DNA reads TGTGCCAGCCGCCCGGGGGGGAAGCCCCAGTACTTC. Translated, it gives CASRPGGKPQYF.

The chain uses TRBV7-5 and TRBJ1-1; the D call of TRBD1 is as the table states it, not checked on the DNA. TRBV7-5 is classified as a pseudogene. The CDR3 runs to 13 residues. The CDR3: CASSPRESTEAFF. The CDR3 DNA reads TGTGCCAGCAGTCCCCGTGAAAGCACTGAAGCTTTCTTT.

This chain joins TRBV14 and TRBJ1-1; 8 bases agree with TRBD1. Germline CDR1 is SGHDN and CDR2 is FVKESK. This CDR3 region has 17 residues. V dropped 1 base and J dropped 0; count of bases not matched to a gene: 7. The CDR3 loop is CASSQGTGGGLNTEAFF. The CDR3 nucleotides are TGTGCCAGCAGCCAAGGAACAGGGGGTGGATTGAACACTGAAGCTTTCTTT. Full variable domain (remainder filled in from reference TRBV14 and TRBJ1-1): EAGVTQFPSHSVIEKGQTVTLRCDPISGHDNLYWYRRVMGKEIKFLLHFVKESKQDESGMPNNRFLAERTGGTYSTLKVQPAELEDSGVYFCASSQGTGGGLNTEAFFGQGTRLTVV.

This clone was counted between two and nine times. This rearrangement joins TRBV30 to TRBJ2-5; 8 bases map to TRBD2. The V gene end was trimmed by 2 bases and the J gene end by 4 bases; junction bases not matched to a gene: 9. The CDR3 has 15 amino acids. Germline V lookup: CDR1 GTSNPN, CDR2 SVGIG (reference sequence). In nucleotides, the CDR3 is TGTGCCTGGAGTCCGAACCGGGGGGGCTCAGAGACCCAGTACTTC. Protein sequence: CAWSPNRGGSETQYF. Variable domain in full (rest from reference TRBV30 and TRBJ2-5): SQTIHQWPATLVQPVGSPLSLECTVEGTSNPNLYWYRQAAGRGLQLLFYSVGIGQISSEVPQNLSASRPQDRQFILSSKKLLLSDSGFYLCAWSPNRGGSETQYFGPGTRLLVL.

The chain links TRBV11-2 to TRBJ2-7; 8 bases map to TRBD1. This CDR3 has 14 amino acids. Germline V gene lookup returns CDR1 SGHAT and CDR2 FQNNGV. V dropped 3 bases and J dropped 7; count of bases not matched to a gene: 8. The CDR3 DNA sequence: TGTGCCAGCAGCTTCGAAGACAGGGGCGGAGAGCAGTACGTC. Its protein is CASSFEDRGGEQYV.

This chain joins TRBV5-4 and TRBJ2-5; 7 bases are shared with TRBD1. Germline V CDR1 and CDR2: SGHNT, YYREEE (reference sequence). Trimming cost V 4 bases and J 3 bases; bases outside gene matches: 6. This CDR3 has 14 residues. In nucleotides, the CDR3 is TGTGCCAGCAGCCCCGGGACAGAAAAAGAGACCCAGTACTTC. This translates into CASSPGTEKETQYF. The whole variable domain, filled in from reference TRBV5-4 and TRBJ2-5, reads ETGVTQSPTHLIKTRGQQVTLRCSSQSGHNTVSWYQQALGQGPQFIFQYYREEENGRGNFPPRFSGLQFPNYSSELNVNALELDDSALYLCASSPGTEKETQYFGPGTRLLVL.

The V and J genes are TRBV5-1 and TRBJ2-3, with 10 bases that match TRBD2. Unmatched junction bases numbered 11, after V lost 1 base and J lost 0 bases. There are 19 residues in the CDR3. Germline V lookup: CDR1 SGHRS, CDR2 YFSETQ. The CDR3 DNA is TGCGCCAGCAGCTTGAGCGGGGGGGGTCGTCTGGCCAGCACAGATACGCAGTATTTT. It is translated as CASSLSGGGRLASTDTQYF.

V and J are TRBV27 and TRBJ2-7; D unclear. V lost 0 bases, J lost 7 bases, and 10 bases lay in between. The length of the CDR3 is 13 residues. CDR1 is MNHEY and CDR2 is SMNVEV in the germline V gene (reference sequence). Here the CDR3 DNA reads TGTGCCAGCAGTTTATCGAACGCTAGGGAGCAGTACTTC. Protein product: CASSLSNAREQYF.

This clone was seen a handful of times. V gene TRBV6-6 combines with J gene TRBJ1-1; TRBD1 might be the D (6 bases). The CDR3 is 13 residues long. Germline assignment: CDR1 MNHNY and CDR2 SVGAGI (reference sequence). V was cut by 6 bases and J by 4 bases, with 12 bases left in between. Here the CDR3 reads CASSRQARTEAFF. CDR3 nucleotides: TGTGCCAGCAGCAGACAGGCGCGCACTGAAGCTTTCTTT.

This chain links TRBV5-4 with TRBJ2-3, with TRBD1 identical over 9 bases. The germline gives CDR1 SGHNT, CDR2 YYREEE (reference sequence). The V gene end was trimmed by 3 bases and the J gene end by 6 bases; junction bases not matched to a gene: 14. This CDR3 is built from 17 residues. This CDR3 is CASSSGVWDRARDTQYF. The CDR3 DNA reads TGTGCCAGCAGCTCGGGGGTTTGGGACAGGGCGAGGGATACGCAGTATTTT.

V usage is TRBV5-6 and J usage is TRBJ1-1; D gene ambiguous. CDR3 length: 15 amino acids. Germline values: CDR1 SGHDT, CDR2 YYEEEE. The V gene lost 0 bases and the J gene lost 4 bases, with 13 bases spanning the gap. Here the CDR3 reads CASSLVVGGGTEAFF. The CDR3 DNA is TGTGCCAGCAGCTTGGTAGTGGGAGGAGGCACTGAAGCTTTCTTT. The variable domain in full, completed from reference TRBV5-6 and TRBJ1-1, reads DAGVTQSPTHLIKTRGQQVTLRCSPKSGHDTVSWYQQALGQGPQFIFQYYEEEERQRGNFPDRFSGHQFPNYSSELNVNALLLGDSALYLCASSLVVGGGTEAFFGQGTRLTVV.

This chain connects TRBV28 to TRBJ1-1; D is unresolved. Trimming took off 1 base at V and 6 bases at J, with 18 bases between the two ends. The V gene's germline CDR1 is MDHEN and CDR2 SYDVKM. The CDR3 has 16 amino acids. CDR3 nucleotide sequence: TGTGCCAGCAGTTTATTCGCCCCTCTAACAGTGGCTGAAGCTTTCTTT. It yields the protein CASSLFAPLTVAEAFF. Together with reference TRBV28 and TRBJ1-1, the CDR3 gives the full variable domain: DVKVTQSSRYLVKRTGEKVFLECVQDMDHENMFWYRQDPGLGLRLIYFSYDVKMKEKGDIPEGYSVSREKKERFSLILESASTNQTSMYLCASSLFAPLTVAEAFFGQGTRLTVV.